The present T cell receptor (beta chain) was sequenced within a study of OX40 agonist ivuxolimab in advanced cancers. Looking at the study overall: Every patient in dose escalation had hepatocellular carcinoma, melanoma, renal cell or head and neck cancer. General study points: Expanded clones belonging to CD8+ T cells outnumbered, on average, those of CD4+.

CDR1 and CDR2 (germline): SQVTM, ANQGSEA. The CDR3 covers 14 residues. The V and J ends lost 4 bases and 6 bases, in that order; junction bases with no gene match: 4. Sequenced by immunoSEQ multiplex PCR; TCRdb stores in-frame clones only, minus some. The sample contains 70,000 to 75,000 clones, roughly 88% of which appear only once. Details on this clone: Its matching antigen is unknown.

This receptor was obtained from an adult with an advanced solid tumor such as melanoma, head and neck, liver or kidney cancer. The chain uses TRBV29-1 and TRBJ2-2, with 11 bases matching TRBD2. Sequenced material: CD4+ or CD8+ T cells sorted from blood, taken in a trial of the OX40 agonist ivuxolimab. CDR3 sequence reads: CSVGASGRSGELFF. CDR3 in DNA: TGCAGCGTTGGGGCTAGCGGGAGGTCCGGGGAGCTGTTTTTT.